The 16 T cell receptor beta chains given below trace back to one sample, sequenced in a study of blood T cell repertoires in COVID-19. Clones were sequenced by immunoSEQ multiplex PCR, and TCRdb holds only the in-frame ones, with some missing. Of approximately 380,000 clones listed, about 88% are singletons. Sample: PBMCs or T cells enriched from blood (not recorded which). All receptors derive from a woman aged 18 to 35 who had recovered from COVID-19.

The rearrangement uses TRBV5-6 and TRBJ2-7, with 9 bases lining up with TRBD1. V was clipped by 0 bases and J by 6 bases; unmatched bases: 7. Germline V CDR1 and CDR2: SGHDT, YYEEEE. This CDR3 comprises 15 residues. This chain's CDR3 is CASSLVDRGAREQYF. The CDR3 region has the DNA TGTGCCAGCAGCTTGGTGGACAGGGGTGCTCGCGAGCAGTACTTC.

The gene calls are TRBV2 and TRBJ2-1; perhaps TRBD2 as D (6 bases). CDR3 length: 15 residues. The germline CDR1 and CDR2 sequences are SNHLY and FYNNEI. V lost 6 bases to trimming and J lost 10 bases, with 22 bases between them. CDR3 DNA sequence: TGTGCCAGCAGACCGTACTACTCAGATGGGGGGGAGCAGTTCTTC. It codes for CASRPYYSDGGEQFF.

The chain joins TRBV2 to TRBJ1-5; TRBD1 might be the D (5 bases). The CDR3 spans 13 residues. From germline, CDR1 is SNHLY and CDR2 FYNNEI. Trimming stripped 11 bases from V and 6 bases from J, with 17 bases between. The CDR3 bases are TGTGCCTGTTCTGGGGGGTCCCCTCAGCCCCAGCATTTT. As protein: CACSGGSPQPQHF.

The genes are TRBV15 and TRBJ1-2; D call uncertain. Germline CDR1 is LNHNV and CDR2 is YYDKDF (reference sequence). The CDR3 runs to 14 residues. Trimming left V 3 bases short and J 8 bases short, with 16 bases between. The CDR3 sequence: CATSSTTAVEGYTF. Here the CDR3 DNA reads TGTGCCACCAGCAGTACCACAGCTGTCGAGGGCTACACCTTC. Complete variable domain (other parts from reference TRBV15 and TRBJ1-2): DAMVIQNPRYQVTQFGKPVTLSCSQTLNHNVMYWYQQKSSQAPKLLFHYYDKDFNNEADTPDNFQSRRPNTSFCFLDIRSPGLGDTAMYLCATSSTTAVEGYTFGSGTRLTVV.

The chain links TRBV10-3 to TRBJ2-7; 11 bases map to TRBD1. The CDR3 extends over 15 amino acids. V trimming: 4 bases; J trimming: 0 bases; junction bases outside the gene matches: 2. From germline, CDR1 is ENHRY and CDR2 SYGVKD. CDR3 nucleotides: TGTGCCATCAGTGTCGGGACAGGGGGCTCCTACGAGCAGTACTTC. Protein sequence: CAISVGTGGSYEQYF.

The chain uses TRBV27 and TRBJ1-2; 11 nucleotides align to TRBD1. The germline CDR1 and CDR2 sequences are MNHEY and SMNVEV (reference sequence). This CDR3 is 19 amino acids long. J gave up 0 bases and V 1 base, and 10 bases lay outside the gene matches. In DNA form, the CDR3 reads TGTGCCAGCAGTTTATGGGGCGGACAGGGGGCGCGGGCTAACTATGGCTACACCTTC. It specifies CASSLWGGQGARANYGYTF.

For the CDR3, the DNA is TGTGCCAGCATGTGGACAGCAAATTCACCCCTCCACTTT. Its translation: CASMWTANSPLHF. The chain links TRBV2 to TRBJ1-6, with D possibly being TRBD1 (6 bases). The length of the CDR3 is 13 residues. V was trimmed by 7 bases and J by 7 bases, leaving 11 bases between them. Germline CDR1 reads SNHLY; CDR2 reads FYNNEI.

The rearrangement uses TRBV5-1 and TRBJ1-6, with TRBD1 matching over 7 bases. The CDR3 length is 16 residues. The V and J ends lost 1 base and 8 bases, in that order; junction bases with no gene match: 9. CDR1 and CDR2 from the germline V gene are SGHRS and YFSETQ. CDR3 residues: CASSLSIWDRDSPLHF. In DNA form, the CDR3 reads TGCGCCAGCAGCTTGTCGATTTGGGACAGAGATTCACCCCTCCACTTT. Full variable domain (rest looked up from reference TRBV5-1 and TRBJ1-6): KAGVTQTPRYLIKTRGQQVTLSCSPISGHRSVSWYQQTPGQGLQFLFEYFSETQRNKGNFPGRFSGRQFSNSRSEMNVSTLELGDSALYLCASSLSIWDRDSPLHFGNGTRLTVT.

The chain combines TRBV2 with TRBJ1-2, with D hard to call. Trimming stripped 6 bases from V and 4 bases from J, with 12 bases between. The germline V gene has CDR1 SNHLY and CDR2 FYNNEI. The CDR3 length is 13 residues. The CDR3 nucleotides are TGTGCCAGCAGAGTAGTTGCGGGCTATGGCTACACCTTC. Translated: CASRVVAGYGYTF. Variable domain in full (rest from reference TRBV2 and TRBJ1-2): EPEVTQTPSHQVTQMGQEVILRCVPISNHLYFYWYRQILGQKVEFLVSFYNNEISEKSEIFDDQFSVERPDGSNFTLKIRSTKLEDSAMYFCASRVVAGYGYTFGSGTRLTVV.

The chain employs TRBV12-3 or TRBV12-4 and TRBJ1-5; TRBD1 agrees at 8 bases. CDR3 length: 13 amino acids. V shed 4 bases and J 6 bases; nucleotides not matched to a gene: 2. The CDR3 nucleotides are TGTGCCAGCAGTTATGACAGGGGTCAGCCCCAGCATTTT. Its translation is CASSYDRGQPQHF.

This clone was observed a single time. The CDR3 region has the DNA TGTGCCAGCAGGGAGGGAGGCGGCAATCAGCCCCAGCATTTT. As protein: CASREGGGNQPQHF. The chain links TRBV25-1 to TRBJ1-5; D gene uncertain. Trimming stripped 6 bases from V and 2 bases from J, with 11 bases between. The CDR3 has 14 residues. The germline V gene encodes CDR1 MGHDK and CDR2 SYGVNS.

This chain links TRBV3-1 (or the pseudogene TRBV3-2) with TRBJ1-5; 8 bases are shared with TRBD1. This CDR3 comprises 16 residues. Germline values: CDR1 LGHDT, CDR2 YNNKEL (reference sequence). J lost 7 bases, V lost 5 bases, and 13 bases had no gene match. CDR3 in DNA: TGTGCCAGCAGCTCCAAGGACAGGGAACGTATACAGCCCCAGCATTTT. It yields the protein CASSSKDRERIQPQHF.

The chain uses TRBV12-3 or TRBV12-4 and TRBJ1-1; 7 positions match TRBD1. This CDR3 has 13 residues. V trimming: 6 bases; J trimming: 4 bases; junction bases outside the gene matches: 5. This CDR3 reads CASSSGTATEAFF. The CDR3 region has the DNA TGTGCCAGCAGCTCCGGGACAGCCACTGAAGCTTTCTTT.

The CDR3 region has the DNA TGTGCCAGCAGCCGGGGGGAGGGGCGGACTGAAGCTTTCTTT. Translated, it gives CASSRGEGRTEAFF. The gene calls are TRBV3-1 (or the pseudogene TRBV3-2) and TRBJ1-1, with a weak D call TRBD1 (5 bases). CDR1 and CDR2 (germline): LGHDT, YNNKEL (reference sequence). The CDR3 covers 14 residues. With 4 bases removed from V and 5 bases from J, the gap between germline ends came to 14 bases.

This clone was detected once. The CDR3 DNA reads as TGCGCCAGCAGCAACGGGACAGGCGCGACTGAAGCTTTCTTT. This encodes CASSNGTGATEAFF. The genes are TRBV5-1 and TRBJ1-1, with TRBD1 identical over 8 bases. After removal of 4 bases from V and 5 bases from J, the junction contained 7 bases not matched to a gene. Germline CDR1 is SGHRS and CDR2 is YFSETQ. The CDR3 runs to 14 residues. Filled out from reference TRBV5-1 and TRBJ1-1, the complete variable domain reads KAGVTQTPRYLIKTRGQQVTLSCSPISGHRSVSWYQQTPGQGLQFLFEYFSETQRNKGNFPGRFSGRQFSNSRSEMNVSTLELGDSALYLCASSNGTGATEAFFGQGTRLTVV.

The chain links TRBV7-2 to TRBJ1-3; possible D gene TRBD1, 6 bases. This CDR3 has 15 amino acids. Germline values: CDR1 SGHTA, CDR2 FQGNSA. V gave up 6 bases and J gave up 0 bases, with 12 bases separating them. The chain's CDR3 is CASRPDSASGNTIYF. The DNA of the CDR3 is TGTGCCAGCAGACCGGACAGTGCCTCTGGAAACACCATATATTTT.